This T cell receptor (beta chain) stems from a study of OX40 agonist ivuxolimab in advanced cancers. Study results and limitations: In CD8+ T cells, expanded clones were on average more numerous than in CD4+. Antigen targets of the expanded peripheral T cells went undetermined.

Sequencing used immunoSEQ multiplex PCR; TCRdb keeps in-frame clones, though not all of them. The table lists about 64,000 clones, roughly 80% of them singletons. The germline V gene encodes CDR1 SQVTM and CDR2 ANQGSEA. The CDR3 contains 12 residues. The V end was cut by 4 bases, the J end by 5 bases, with 11 bases between. Regarding this clone: No antigen is known for it.

The chain combines TRBV29-1 with TRBJ1-1, with D unclear. This TCR was sampled from an adult with an advanced solid tumor such as melanoma, head and neck, liver or kidney cancer. Sequencing was performed on CD4+ or CD8+ T cells sorted from blood, taken in a trial of the OX40 agonist ivuxolimab. The CDR3 sequence is CSVGSRGTEAFF. DNA of the CDR3: TGCAGCGTTGGATCGAGAGGGACTGAAGCTTTCTTT. Together with reference TRBV29-1 and TRBJ1-1, the CDR3 gives the full variable domain: SAVISQKPSRDICQRGTSLTIQCQVDSQVTMMFWYRQQPGQSLTLIATANQGSEATYESGFVIDKFPISRPNLTFSTLTVSNMSPEDSSIYLCSVGSRGTEAFFGQGTRLTVV.